Shown below are 2 T cell receptor beta chains from a single sample sequenced in a study of early T cells in non-severe SARS-CoV-2 infection. TCRdb re-called the 5' RACE reads through MiXCR, storing one row per CDR3 protein. The sample carries about 100,000 distinct CDR3 sequences, over 10% recorded once. Sequencing was performed on whole blood. The receptors come from an adult who was a healthcare worker with PCR-confirmed SARS-CoV-2 infection or an uninfected control (not recorded which).

The chain uses TRBV11-2 and TRBJ2-3, with D possibly being TRBD2 (5 bases). Trimming left V 5 bases short and J 3 bases short, with 18 bases between. The CDR3 runs to 16 residues. CDR1 is SGHAT and CDR2 is FQNNGV in the germline V gene. This chain's CDR3 is CASSNPGSRITDTQYF. DNA of the CDR3: TGTGCCAGCAGCAACCCGGGATCCCGAATAACAGATACGCAGTATTTT.

There are many counts of this clonotype. The CDR3 loop reads CASSPLGGGQTQYF. CDR3 nucleotide sequence: TGTGCCAGCAGCCCCCTGGGGGGGGGACAGACCCAGTACTTC. V and J are TRBV3-1 and TRBJ2-5, with 7 bases that match TRBD2. In germline, CDR1 is LGHDT, CDR2 YNNKEL (reference sequence). CDR3 length equals 14 residues. The V and J ends lost 4 bases and 6 bases, in that order; junction bases with no gene match: 8.